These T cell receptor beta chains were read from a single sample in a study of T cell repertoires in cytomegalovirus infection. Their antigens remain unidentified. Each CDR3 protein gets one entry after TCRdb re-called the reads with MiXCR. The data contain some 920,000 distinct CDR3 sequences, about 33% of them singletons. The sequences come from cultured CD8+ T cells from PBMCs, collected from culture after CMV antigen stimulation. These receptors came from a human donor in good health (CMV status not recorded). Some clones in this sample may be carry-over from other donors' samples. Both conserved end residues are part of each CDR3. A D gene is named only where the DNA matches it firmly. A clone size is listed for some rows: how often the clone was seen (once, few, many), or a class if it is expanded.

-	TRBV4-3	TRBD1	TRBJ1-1	TGCGCCAGCAGCCGGGGGACAGCCCAGAACACTGAAGCTTTCTTT	CASSRGTAQNTEAFF
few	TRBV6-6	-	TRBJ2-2	TGTGCCAGCAGTTACTATTCGAACACCGGGGAGCTGTTTTTT	CASSYYSNTGELFF
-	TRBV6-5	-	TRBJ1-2	TGTGCCAGCAGTTACTTTCGGGGAACTTCATACTATGGCTACACCTTC	CASSYFRGTSYYGYTF
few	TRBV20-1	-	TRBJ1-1	TGCAGTGCTAGAGATATTGGATTGAACACTGAAGCTTTCTTT	CSARDIGLNTEAFF
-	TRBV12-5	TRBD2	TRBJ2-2	TGTGCTAGTGGTTTGACCATCAACACGGGGGGCGGGGAGCTGTTTTTT	CASGLTINTGGGELFF
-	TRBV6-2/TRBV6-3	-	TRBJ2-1	TGTGCCAGCTCGGACGCCTCCTCCTACAATGAGCAGTTCTTC	CASSDASSYNEQFF
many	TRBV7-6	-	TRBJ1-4	TGTGCCAGCAGCCCACCGGGCGCCATGGGACTGTTTTTT	CASSPPGAMGLFF
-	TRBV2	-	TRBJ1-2	TGTGCCAGTCCTTATGGCTACACCTTC	CASPYGYTF
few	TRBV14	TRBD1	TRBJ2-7	TGTGCCAGCAGCCAACCGGGACAGGGGAAAACCTACGAGCAGTACTTC	CASSQPGQGKTYEQYF
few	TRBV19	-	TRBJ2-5	TGTGCCAGTAGCAACAGGGGCCGGGACTCCCCGGGCTGGGAGACCCAGTACTTC	CASSNRGRDSPGWETQYF
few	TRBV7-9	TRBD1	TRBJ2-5	TGTGCCAGCATCGGACAGGGCCGAGAGACCCAGTACTTC	CASIGQGRETQYF
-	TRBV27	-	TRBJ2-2	TGTGCCAGCAGTTGGGACTTCACCGGGGAGCTGTTTTTT	CASSWDFTGELFF
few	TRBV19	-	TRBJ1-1	TGTGCCAGTAGTATAGGCCCCCCGGGGGGCGGTGAAGCTTTCTTT	CASSIGPPGGGEAFF
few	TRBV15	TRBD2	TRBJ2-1	TGTGCCACCAGCAGATACCGCGGGGGGACCTACAATGAGCAGTTCTTC	CATSRYRGGTYNEQFF
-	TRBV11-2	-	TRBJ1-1	TGTGCCAGCAGGTCAGCTATAACTGAAGCTTTCTTT	CASRSAITEAFF